The present T cell receptor beta chain was sequenced within a study of cytomegalovirus exposure and HLA in healthy donors. Study outcomes and limitations: A later analysis by the authors found several of the most significant clusters apparently linked to common viral pathogens. Published work reported that the classifier diagnosed cytomegalovirus status with high specificity and sensitivity. Based on reports, TCR beta sequences accurately predicted HLA-A and HLA-B alleles for most subjects.

CDR3 length equals 15 residues. The V segment lost 1 base and the J segment 2 bases; nucleotides outside the gene matches: 4. CDR1 and CDR2 (germline): KGHSH, LQKENI. PCR amplification relied on 60 Vbeta primers (plus 13 Jbeta primers). Repertoires were generated with immunoSEQ multiplex PCR, while TCRdb's copy carries only in-frame clones and drops some. The sample includes 180,000 or so clones, around 79% of them seen just once. On this clone itself: Its matching antigen is unknown.

The clonotype comes from a man aged 45-60 years in good health and CMV-seropositive. The rearrangement joins TRBV18 to TRBJ1-1, with 7 bases matching TRBD1. The sequencing input was PBMCs. CDR3 loop: CASSPRIGGNTEAFF. The CDR3 nucleotides read TGTGCCAGCTCACCACGTATAGGGGGCAACACTGAAGCTTTCTTT.